The T cell receptor (beta chain) under discussion was sequenced for a study of cytomegalovirus exposure and HLA in healthy donors. Per the germline V gene, CDR1 is SGHTA and CDR2 is FQGTGA. This CDR3 has 14 residues. The germline V and J ends were trimmed by 2 bases and 2 bases, with 9 bases remaining between them. Use of 60 Vbeta and 13 Jbeta primers characterized the PCR. The data were produced by immunoSEQ multiplex PCR, yet TCRdb's version contains in-frame clones alone and is incomplete. This table has around 40,000 clones, 50% to 75% appearing once. The sequencing input was PBMCs. The receptor was isolated from a human donor in good health. The chain joins TRBV7-3 to TRBJ1-1; D is ambiguous. CDR3 DNA: TGTGCCAGCAGCTTATTGCACAGTAACACTGAAGCTTTCTTT. It codes for CASSLLHSNTEAFF.